These 6 T cell receptor beta chains originate from one sample sequenced in a study of T-cell reconstitution after alpha-beta-depleted transplantation in children. TCRbeta library construction was performed incorporating unique molecular identifiers. Via MiXCR, TCRdb re-called the PCR reads, giving one row per CDR3 protein. The sample lists roughly 200,000 distinct CDR3 sequences, about a tenth occurring once. The sample in question was PBMCs, obtained before TCRalphabeta/CD19-depleted stem cell transplant. These receptors originate from a child less than two years old with acute myeloid leukemia, due to receive a stem cell transplant.

On this clonotype itself: One base away lies a much larger clone, so this may be a sequencing read error. The rearrangement joins TRBV7-3 to TRBJ2-3; no firm D call. Germline-derived CDR1 and CDR2 are SGHTA and FQGTGA. This CDR3 has 13 amino acids. CDR3 residues: CASTLAHTDTQYF. CDR3 DNA sequence: TGTGCCAGCACCTTAGCCCACACAGATACGCAGTATTTT.

This clonotype has at least ten counts. The rearrangement joins TRBV10-3 to TRBJ2-5; the match to TRBD2 covers 9 bases. The CDR3 length is 16 residues. After removal of 10 bases from V and 5 bases from J, the junction contained 17 bases not matched to a gene. Germline V CDR1 and CDR2: ENHRY, SYGVKD. The CDR3 reads CATLMGSGSSLETQYF. CDR3 nucleotides: TGTGCCACCCTCATGGGTAGCGGGAGCAGCTTGGAGACCCAGTACTTC.

This clonotype appeared many times. The rearrangement links TRBV3-1 to TRBJ2-6, with a possible D match to TRBD1 (5 bases). V lost 4 bases to trimming and J lost 5 bases, with 12 bases between them. Germline V gene lookup returns CDR1 LGHDT and CDR2 YNNKEL (reference sequence). The CDR3 extends over 15 amino acids. CDR3 amino acids: CASSLLPGWANVLTF. As DNA, the CDR3 is TGTGCCAGCAGCCTACTTCCAGGGTGGGCCAACGTCCTGACTTTC.

This clonotype came up many times. The J gene is TRBJ2-3, the V gene TRBV5-4; D is possibly TRBD2 (5 bases). Germline CDR1 and CDR2: SGHNT and YYREEE (reference sequence). The CDR3 covers 13 residues. V shed 2 bases and J shed 5 bases, with 9 bases lying between them. Written as DNA, the CDR3 is TGTGCCAGCAGCTTCACAGAGGGAGATACGCAGTATTTT. Residues: CASSFTEGDTQYF.

This clonotype has ten or more counts. The genes are TRBV7-2 and TRBJ2-3; a weak D match, TRBD2 (7 bases). Trimming pared 0 bases from V and 7 bases from J, leaving 14 bases between. The CDR3 sequence is 15 residues long. Germline V gene lookup returns CDR1 SGHTA and CDR2 FQGNSA. DNA of the CDR3: TGTGCCAGCAGCTTAGCGGGGGGGCCCTCGTATACGCAGTATTTT. Protein: CASSLAGGPSYTQYF.

The chain has TRBV20-1 and TRBJ2-2; the D gene is possibly TRBD1 (6 bases). CDR3 length: 15 residues. Germline V gene data show CDR1 as DFQATT and CDR2 as SNEGSKA (reference sequence). V lost 3 bases to trimming and J lost 2 bases, with 13 bases between them. The CDR3 protein is CSASYGTHNTGELFF. The CDR3 region has the DNA TGCAGTGCTAGCTACGGGACACACAACACCGGGGAGCTGTTTTTT.